In its sample, the clone carrying this T cell receptor (beta chain) was seen a few times. The target antigen is unknown. This sample was included in a study of early T cells in non-severe SARS-CoV-2 infection. About the study: Sequenced bulk RNA came from whole blood that was unsorted, and chains were unpaired. Study-level points and caveats: A preference for anti-spike CD8 responses marked VDJdb matching, which missed private and CD4 specificities.

V lost 1 base and J lost 4, with 8 bases in between. From germline, CDR1 is MNHNY and CDR2 SVGAGI (reference sequence). The CDR3 sequence is 14 residues long. The TCR library protocol attached unique molecular identifiers to the individual cDNA molecules. TCRdb processed the 5' RACE reads anew with MiXCR; each CDR3 protein has one entry. Of tens of thousands of distinct CDR3 sequences in the sample, more than 15% were seen once. V and J are TRBV6-6 and TRBJ1-5; D is unresolved. The sequence was collected from an adult who was a healthcare worker with PCR-confirmed SARS-CoV-2 infection or an uninfected control (not recorded which). Sequences were derived from whole blood, sampled at baseline. CDR3 sequence (DNA): TGTGCCAGCAGTTACTTAGGGCGAAATCAGCCCCAGCATTTT. Translated: CASSYLGRNQPQHF.